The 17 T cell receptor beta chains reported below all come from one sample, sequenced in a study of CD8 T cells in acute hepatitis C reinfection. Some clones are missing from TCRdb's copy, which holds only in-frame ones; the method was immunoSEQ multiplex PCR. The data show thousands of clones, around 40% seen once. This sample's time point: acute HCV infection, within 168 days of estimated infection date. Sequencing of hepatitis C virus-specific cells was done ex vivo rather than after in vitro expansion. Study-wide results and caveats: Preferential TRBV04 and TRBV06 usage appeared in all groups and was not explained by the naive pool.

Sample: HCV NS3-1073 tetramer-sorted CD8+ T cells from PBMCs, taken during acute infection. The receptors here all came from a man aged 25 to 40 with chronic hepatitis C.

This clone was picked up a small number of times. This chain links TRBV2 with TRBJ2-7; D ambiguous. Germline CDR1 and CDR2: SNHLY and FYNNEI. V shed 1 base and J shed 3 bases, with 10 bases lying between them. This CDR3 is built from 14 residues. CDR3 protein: CASSEEIMFYEQYF. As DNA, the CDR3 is TGTGCCAGCAGTGAAGAGATTATGTTCTACGAGCAGTACTTC.

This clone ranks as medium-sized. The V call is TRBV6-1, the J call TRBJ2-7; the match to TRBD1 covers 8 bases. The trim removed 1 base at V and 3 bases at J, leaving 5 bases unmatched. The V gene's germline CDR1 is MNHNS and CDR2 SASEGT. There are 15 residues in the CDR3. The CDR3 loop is CASSEGTGRGYEQYF. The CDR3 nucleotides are TGTGCCAGCAGTGAAGGGACAGGGAGAGGCTACGAGCAGTACTTC.

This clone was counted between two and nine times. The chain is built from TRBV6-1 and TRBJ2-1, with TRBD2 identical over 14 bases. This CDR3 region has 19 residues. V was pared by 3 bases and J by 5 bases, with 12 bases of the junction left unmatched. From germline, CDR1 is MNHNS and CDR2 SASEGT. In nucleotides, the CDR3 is TGTGCCAGCAGTGAGCTGACTAGCGGGAGGGCCGTAGTAGACAATGAGCAGTTCTTC. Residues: CASSELTSGRAVVDNEQFF.

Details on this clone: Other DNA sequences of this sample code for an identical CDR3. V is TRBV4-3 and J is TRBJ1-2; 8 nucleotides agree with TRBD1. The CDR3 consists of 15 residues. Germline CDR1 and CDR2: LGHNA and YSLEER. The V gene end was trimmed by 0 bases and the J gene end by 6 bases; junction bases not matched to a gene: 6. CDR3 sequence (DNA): TGCGCCAGCAGCCAAGAACCAGGGGGCGAGGATGGCTACACCTTC. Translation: CASSQEPGGEDGYTF.

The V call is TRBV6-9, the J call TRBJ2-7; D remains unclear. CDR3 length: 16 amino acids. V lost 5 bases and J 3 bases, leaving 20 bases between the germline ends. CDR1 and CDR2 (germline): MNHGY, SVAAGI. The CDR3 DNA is TGTGCCAGCAGTGAAAGTATTGCCCCGCCGGACTACGAGCAGTACTTC. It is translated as CASSESIAPPDYEQYF.

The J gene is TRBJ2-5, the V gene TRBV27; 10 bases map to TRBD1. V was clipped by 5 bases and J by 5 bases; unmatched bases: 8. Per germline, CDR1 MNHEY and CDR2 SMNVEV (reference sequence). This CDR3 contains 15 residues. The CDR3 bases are TGTGCCAGCAGTGAGACAGGGGGCTCGTGGGAGACCCAGTACTTC. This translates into CASSETGGSWETQYF.

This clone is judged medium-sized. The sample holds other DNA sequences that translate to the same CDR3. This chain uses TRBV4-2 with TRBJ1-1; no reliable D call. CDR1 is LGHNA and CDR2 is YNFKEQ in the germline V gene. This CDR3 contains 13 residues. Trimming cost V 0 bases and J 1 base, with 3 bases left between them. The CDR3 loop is CASSQESNTEAFF. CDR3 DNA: TGTGCCAGCAGCCAAGAGTCGAACACTGAAGCTTTCTTT.

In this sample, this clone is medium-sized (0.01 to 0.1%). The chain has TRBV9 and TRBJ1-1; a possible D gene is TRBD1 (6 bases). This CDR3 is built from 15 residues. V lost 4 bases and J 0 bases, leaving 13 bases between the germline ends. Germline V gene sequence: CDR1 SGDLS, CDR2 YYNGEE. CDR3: CASSHIQGLNTEAFF. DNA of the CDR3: TGTGCCAGCAGCCATATACAGGGTCTGAACACTGAAGCTTTCTTT.

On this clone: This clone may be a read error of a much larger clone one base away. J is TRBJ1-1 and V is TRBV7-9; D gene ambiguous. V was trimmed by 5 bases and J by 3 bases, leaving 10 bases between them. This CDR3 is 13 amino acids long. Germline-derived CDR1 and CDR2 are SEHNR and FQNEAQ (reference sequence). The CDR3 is CASSQEKDTEAFF. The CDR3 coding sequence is TGTGCCAGCAGCCAAGAGAAGGACACTGAAGCTTTCTTT.

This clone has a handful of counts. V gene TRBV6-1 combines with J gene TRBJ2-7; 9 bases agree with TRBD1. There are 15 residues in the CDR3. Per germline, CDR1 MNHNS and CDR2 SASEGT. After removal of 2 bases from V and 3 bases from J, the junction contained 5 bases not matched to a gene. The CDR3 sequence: CASSETGQGIYEQYF. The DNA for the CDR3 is TGTGCCAGCAGTGAAACGGGACAGGGAATCTACGAGCAGTACTTC.

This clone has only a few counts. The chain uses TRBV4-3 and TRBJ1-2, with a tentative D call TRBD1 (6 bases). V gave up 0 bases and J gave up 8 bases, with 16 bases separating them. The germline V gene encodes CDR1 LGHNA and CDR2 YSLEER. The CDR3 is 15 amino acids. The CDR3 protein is CASSQEPTGTGGYTF. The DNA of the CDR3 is TGCGCCAGCAGCCAAGAGCCGACAGGAACGGGAGGCTACACCTTC.

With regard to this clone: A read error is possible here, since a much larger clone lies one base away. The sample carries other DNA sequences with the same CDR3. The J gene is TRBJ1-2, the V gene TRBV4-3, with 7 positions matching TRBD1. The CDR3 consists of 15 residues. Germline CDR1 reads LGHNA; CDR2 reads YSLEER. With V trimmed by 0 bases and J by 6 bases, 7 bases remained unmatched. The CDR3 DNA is TGCGCCAGCAGCCAAGAACCCACAGGGGTCGATGGCTACACCTTC. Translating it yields CASSQEPTGVDGYTF.

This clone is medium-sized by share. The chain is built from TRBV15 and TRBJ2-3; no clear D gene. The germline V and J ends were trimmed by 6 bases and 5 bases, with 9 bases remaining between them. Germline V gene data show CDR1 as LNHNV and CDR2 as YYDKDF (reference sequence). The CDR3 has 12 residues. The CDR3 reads CATSSSGDTQYF. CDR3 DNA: TGTGCCACCAGTTCCTCTGGAGATACGCAGTATTTT. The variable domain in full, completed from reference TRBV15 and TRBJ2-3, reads DAMVIQNPRYQVTQFGKPVTLSCSQTLNHNVMYWYQQKSSQAPKLLFHYYDKDFNNEADTPDNFQSRRPNTSFCFLDIRSPGLGDTAMYLCATSSSGDTQYFGPGTRLTVL.

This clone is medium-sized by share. CDR3 residues: CASSIFGWTGGTYEQYF. CDR3 nucleotide sequence: TGTGCCAGTAGTATATTCGGGTGGACAGGGGGGACCTACGAGCAGTACTTC. The chain uses TRBV19 and TRBJ2-7; 10 nucleotides agree with TRBD1. The CDR3 is made up of 17 amino acids. The trim removed 2 bases at V and 2 bases at J, leaving 9 bases unmatched. From germline, CDR1 is LNHDA and CDR2 SQIVND (reference sequence). The full variable domain, rest sourced from reference TRBV19 and TRBJ2-7, is DGGITQSPKYLFRKEGQNVTLSCEQNLNHDAMYWYRQDPGQGLRLIYYSQIVNDFQKGDIAEGYSVSREKKESFPLTVTSAQKNPTAFYLCASSIFGWTGGTYEQYFGPGTRLTVT.

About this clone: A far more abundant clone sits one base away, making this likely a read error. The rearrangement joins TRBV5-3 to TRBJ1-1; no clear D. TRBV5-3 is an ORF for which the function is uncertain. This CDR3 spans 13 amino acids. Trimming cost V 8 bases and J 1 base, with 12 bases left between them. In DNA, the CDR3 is TGTGCCAGCAGCCAAGAAACGAACACTGAAGCTTTCTTT. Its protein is CASSQETNTEAFF.

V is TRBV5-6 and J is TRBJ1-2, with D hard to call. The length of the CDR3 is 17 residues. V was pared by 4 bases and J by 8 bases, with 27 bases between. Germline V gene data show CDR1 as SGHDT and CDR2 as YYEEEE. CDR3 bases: TGTGCCAGCAGCACGGAGGAGGGCAGCCAATTTCTTCACGGCTACACCTTC. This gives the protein CASSTEEGSQFLHGYTF.

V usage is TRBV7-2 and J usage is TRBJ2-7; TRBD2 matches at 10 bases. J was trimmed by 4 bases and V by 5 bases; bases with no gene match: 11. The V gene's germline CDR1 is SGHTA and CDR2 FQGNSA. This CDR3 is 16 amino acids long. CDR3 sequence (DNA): TGTGCCAGCAGCCAAGATTCGGTAGCGGGAGGATACGAGCAGTACTTC. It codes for CASSQDSVAGGYEQYF.